The 15 T cell receptor beta chains below were found in one sample sequenced in a study of human T cells and chemical hapten exposure. Time point reported: patch test 3, about 24 weeks after DPC sensitization. Stated treatment: therapeutic diphenylcyclopropenone sensitization with weekly scalp DPC. MiXCR, applied by TCRdb to the RACE reads, yields one record per CDR3 protein. The sample lists 150,000 to 200,000 distinct CDR3 sequences; approximately 26% were seen once. The sequencing used whole blood, collected in connection with sensitization to the hapten diphenylcyclopropenone (DPC). The source is a woman aged 40 to 55 with alopecia areata. Some clones in this sample may be carry-over from other donors' samples.

This chain uses TRBV6-1 with TRBJ1-1; no firm D call. Germline V gives CDR1 MNHNS, CDR2 SASEGT. The germline V and J ends were trimmed by 5 bases and 0 bases, with 7 bases remaining between them. There are 13 residues in the CDR3. The CDR3 protein is CASSTDMNTEAFF. CDR3 nucleotides: TGTGCCAGCAGTACAGATATGAACACTGAAGCTTTCTTT.

On this clonotype: A much larger clone differs by one base, so this may be a read error. The CDR3: CASSPRGPSYEQYF. The CDR3 DNA is TGTGCCAGCAGTCCACGGGGGCCTTCCTACGAGCAGTACTTC. The chain employs TRBV12-3 or TRBV12-4 and TRBJ2-7; D tentatively fits TRBD1 or TRBD2 (6 bases each). The V end lost 5 bases, the J end lost 1 base, and 12 bases lay between the germline ends. The CDR3 runs to 14 residues.

This chain connects TRBV7-9 to TRBJ2-7; 8 nucleotides align to TRBD1. The germline V gene has CDR1 SEHNR and CDR2 FQNEAQ (reference sequence). V lost 5 bases and J lost 3; bases outside the gene matches: 6. The length of the CDR3 is 14 residues. The chain's CDR3 is CASSQGAGIYEQYF. In DNA form, the CDR3 reads TGTGCCAGCAGCCAGGGGGCAGGGATCTACGAGCAGTACTTC.

A few counts support this clonotype. The chain combines TRBV6-5 with TRBJ2-1, with 10 nucleotides matching TRBD2. The CDR3 is 15 amino acids. From germline, CDR1 is MNHEY and CDR2 SVGAGI. The junction had 8 bases not matched to a gene; V was cut back by 8 bases and J by 4 bases. The CDR3 sequence: CASVSSGRFYNEQFF. The CDR3 coding sequence is TGTGCCAGCGTTAGTAGCGGGAGGTTTTACAATGAGCAGTTCTTC.

This chain links TRBV6-5 with TRBJ1-4; D unresolved. The germline V gene encodes CDR1 MNHEY and CDR2 SVGAGI. The V and J ends lost 6 bases and 13 bases respectively, with 6 bases between them. The CDR3 extends over 9 amino acids. The CDR3 DNA reads as TGTGCCAGCAGCTATGGACTGTTTTTT. It is translated as CASSYGLFF.

The chain carries TRBV28 and TRBJ2-7; 11 nucleotides line up with TRBD2. The CDR3 sequence is 14 residues long. V lost 8 bases, J lost 6 bases, and 9 bases stayed unmatched. Germline assignment: CDR1 MDHEN and CDR2 SYDVKM. The CDR3 DNA reads TGTGCCAGCGCAATACTAGCGGGAGTCACCGAGCAGTACTTC. This gives the protein CASAILAGVTEQYF.

This clonotype was detected only a few times. Here the CDR3 DNA reads TGTGCCAGCAGCTTGGACACCAACTATGGCTACACCTTC. It specifies CASSLDTNYGYTF. J is TRBJ1-2 and V is TRBV7-9; perhaps TRBD1 as D (5 bases). Between the trimmed V and J ends, which lost 3 bases and 2 bases, there was a span of 7 bases. Germline V gene data show CDR1 as SEHNR and CDR2 as FQNEAQ (reference sequence). The CDR3 extends over 13 amino acids. Variable domain in full (rest from reference TRBV7-9 and TRBJ1-2): DTGVSQNPRHKITKRGQNVTFRCDPISEHNRLYWYRQTLGQGPEFLTYFQNEAQLEKSRLLSDRFSAERPKGSFSTLEIQRTEQGDSAMYLCASSLDTNYGYTFGSGTRLTVV.

The rearrangement joins TRBV6-5 to TRBJ2-7; D uncertain. Germline V gene data show CDR1 as MNHEY and CDR2 as SVGAGI. The CDR3 is 14 residues long. V lost 0 bases and J lost 1, with 7 bases in between. The chain's CDR3 is CASSYSSGSYEQYF. The CDR3, as DNA: TGTGCCAGCAGTTACTCTTCCGGATCCTACGAGCAGTACTTC.

J is TRBJ2-3 and V is TRBV29-1; maybe TRBD1 (6 bases). The germline V gene has CDR1 SQVTM and CDR2 ANQGSEA. The length of the CDR3 is 15 residues. V was trimmed by 6 bases and J by 3 bases, leaving 19 bases between them. CDR3 sequence (DNA): TGCAGCGTCGACACCCCCGTGGGGGCAACAGATACGCAGTATTTT. Protein product: CSVDTPVGATDTQYF.

The V and J genes are TRBV5-1 and TRBJ1-2; D is undetermined. Looked up from germline, CDR1 is SGHRS and CDR2 is YFSETQ. Trimming removed 0 bases from V and 3 bases from J, with 15 bases in between. The CDR3 runs 16 residues. This CDR3 is CASSLDSGSRDYGYTF. The CDR3 nucleotides are TGCGCCAGCAGCTTGGATTCGGGATCTAGGGACTATGGCTACACCTTC. The entire variable domain, with the rest obtained from reference TRBV5-1 and TRBJ1-2, is as follows: KAGVTQTPRYLIKTRGQQVTLSCSPISGHRSVSWYQQTPGQGLQFLFEYFSETQRNKGNFPGRFSGRQFSNSRSEMNVSTLELGDSALYLCASSLDSGSRDYGYTFGSGTRLTVV.

The chain recombines TRBV6-5 with TRBJ1-2; TRBD1 matches at 8 bases. The CDR3 extends over 14 amino acids. Germline values: CDR1 MNHEY, CDR2 SVGAGI. V trimming: 6 bases; J trimming: 5 bases; junction bases outside the gene matches: 8. CDR3 DNA sequence: TGTGCCAGCAGCTCTATGGGGACAGGATATGGCTACACCTTC. Translation gives CASSSMGTGYGYTF.

The chain joins TRBV6-5 to TRBJ2-7, with D hard to call. The germline V and J ends were trimmed by 5 bases and 4 bases, with 6 bases remaining between them. This CDR3 spans 11 amino acids. The germline gives CDR1 MNHEY, CDR2 SVGAGI. The CDR3 here is CASSANYEQYF. The CDR3, as DNA: TGTGCCAGCAGTGCAAATTACGAGCAGTACTTC.

The chain combines TRBV6-2 or TRBV6-3 with TRBJ2-1; a weak D match, TRBD2 (6 bases). V lost 2 bases and J 6 bases, leaving 11 bases between the germline ends. CDR3 length equals 14 residues. Germline values: CDR1 MNHEY, CDR2 SVGEGT. The CDR3: CASSYGGLSNEQFF. CDR3 DNA sequence: TGTGCCAGCAGTTACGGGGGACTCAGCAATGAGCAGTTCTTC.

The rearrangement uses TRBV28 and TRBJ2-5; D is uncertain. CDR3 length: 12 residues. V was shortened by 3 bases and J by 5 bases, with 7 bases between the two germline ends. CDR1 and CDR2 from the germline V gene are MDHEN and SYDVKM. The CDR3 here is CASSFYTETQYF. As DNA, the CDR3 is TGTGCCAGCAGTTTCTATACCGAGACCCAGTACTTC.

This clonotype was seen only a few times. In DNA, the CDR3 is TGTGCCAGCAGTGGGACCGGACAGGACCTCTACGAGCAGTACTTC. It specifies CASSGTGQDLYEQYF. This chain connects TRBV25-1 to TRBJ2-7; the match to TRBD1 covers 7 bases. Germline values: CDR1 MGHDK, CDR2 SYGVNS. The CDR3 is 15 residues long. The junction had 9 bases not matched to a gene; V was cut back by 4 bases and J by 3 bases.